This entry describes one T cell receptor (beta chain). The data stem from a study of blood T cell repertoires in COVID-19. Study context: Sites across the United States, Italy and Spain contributed samples from acute and convalescent COVID-19.

Original handling: The authors estimated nucleated cell counts from reference gene primer amplification. Repertoires were generated with immunoSEQ multiplex PCR, while TCRdb's copy carries only in-frame clones and drops some. Clone size and the V and J calls come from that table; the DNA yielded D and trimming. In the table there are about 160,000 clones, more than 70% of which are singletons. This CDR3 is built from 14 residues. The germline V gene encodes CDR1 SGHRS and CDR2 YFSETQ. V lost 3 bases and J 3 bases, leaving 13 bases between the germline ends. The chain carries TRBV5-1 and TRBJ2-7; D is possibly TRBD1 (6 bases). The TCR sequence derives from a woman aged 80 or over with active or convalescent COVID-19. The specimen was peripheral blood. The CDR3 region is CASSSRGGNYEQYF. CDR3 nucleotide sequence: TGCGCCAGCAGCTCGAGAGGGGGTAACTACGAGCAGTACTTC.